This T cell receptor (beta chain) stems from a study of identical twins. With template switching, a universal primer site was added, and the cDNA carried unique molecular identifiers. TCRdb recomputed calls from the 5' RACE reads with MiXCR, one row per CDR3 protein. The data hold roughly 750,000 distinct CDR3 sequences, with roughly 20% observed a single time. The CDR3 consists of 15 residues. Trimming shortened V by 3 bases and J by 0 bases, and 10 bases separated the two germline ends. In addition, the sample was reused for a study of T cells expressing NK-cell markers. That paper adds: An anti-gamma-delta TCR antibody confined sorting to alpha-beta TCR T cells across several of the experiments. Top CD8+ clonotypes included the dominant CD3+CD56+NKG2C+ clonotypes in several donors. In a few donors, dominant clonotypes made up about 25-60.1% of CD3+CD56-NKG2C+ cells.

The chain employs TRBV12-3 or TRBV12-4 and TRBJ2-3; weak D call: TRBD2 (5 bases). This sequence was found in a woman younger than 35 in good health. The source material was PBMCs. CDR3 sequence reads: CASSFWAGSTDTQYF. As DNA, the CDR3 is TGTGCCAGCAGTTTTTGGGCGGGTAGCACAGATACGCAGTATTTT.